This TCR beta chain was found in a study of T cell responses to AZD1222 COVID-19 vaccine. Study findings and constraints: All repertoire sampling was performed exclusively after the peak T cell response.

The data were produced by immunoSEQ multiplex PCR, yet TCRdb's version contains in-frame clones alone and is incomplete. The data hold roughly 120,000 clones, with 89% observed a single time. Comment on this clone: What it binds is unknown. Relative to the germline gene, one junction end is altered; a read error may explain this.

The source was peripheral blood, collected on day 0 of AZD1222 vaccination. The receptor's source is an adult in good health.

CDR3: CASSDSGTSLHF. For the CDR3, the DNA is TGTGCCAGCAGTGACTCAGGGACTTCCCTCCACTTT. The chain links TRBV6-5 to TRBJ1-6; weak D call: TRBD1 (5 bases). This CDR3 contains 12 residues. The germline gives CDR1 MNHEY, CDR2 SVGAGI.